A single sample is the source of the 12 T cell receptor beta chains below, sequenced in a study of blood T cells in healthy people across ages. A J-beta primer mix and a sample-barcoded 5' primer were used in a second PCR of roughly 6 to 11 cycles. TCRdb reprocessed the 5' RACE reads via MiXCR and lists one record per CDR3 protein. In the table there are 550,000 to 800,000 distinct CDR3 sequences, about 34% of which are singletons. Sequenced sample: blood. Receptor source: a woman over 75 in good health.

The J gene is TRBJ1-6, the V gene TRBV12-3 or TRBV12-4; no reliable D call. CDR3 size: 17 residues. V was cut by 5 bases and J by 0 bases, with 14 bases left in between. CDR3 sequence (DNA): TGTGCCAGCAGTCCCCGGGGAGCGAGCTCCTATAATTCACCCCTCCACTTT. Translating gives CASSPRGASSYNSPLHF.

The sample holds one count of this clonotype. This may stem from a read error, because a much larger clone lies one nucleotide away. The J gene is TRBJ1-1, the V gene TRBV5-1, with D perhaps matching TRBD1 (5 bases). The germline V gene has CDR1 SGHRS and CDR2 YFSETQ. The CDR3 consists of 14 residues. DNA for the CDR3: TGCCCCAGCAGCCCCCTGGAGGGGATCACTGAAGCTTTCTTT. The encoded protein is CPSSPLEGITEAFF.

The chain recombines TRBV12-3 or TRBV12-4 with TRBJ2-1; TRBD2 aligns across 7 bases. Germline trimming cut 3 bases from V and 6 bases from J; bases unmatched to any gene: 5. CDR3 length: 14 residues. In DNA, the CDR3 is TGTGCCAGCAGTTTCGGGACTAACCCCAATGAGCAGTTCTTC. This translates into CASSFGTNPNEQFF.

This clonotype has a count of ten or more. Here the CDR3 DNA reads TGTGCCATCGCGGACAGGGTCAGCACAGATACGCAGTATTTT. This sequence encodes CAIADRVSTDTQYF. The J gene is TRBJ2-3, the V gene TRBV24-1, with 8 bases fitting TRBD1. The CDR3 length is 14 residues. Looked up from germline, CDR1 is KGHDR and CDR2 is SFDVKD. After removal of 11 bases from V and 0 bases from J, the junction contained 6 bases not matched to a gene.

In regard to this clonotype: The junction and the germline gene differ at one end; a read error may be behind it. The chain is built from TRBV4-1 and TRBJ2-3; D is perhaps TRBD1 or TRBD2 (5 bases each). The CDR3 totals 16 residues. CDR1 MGHRA and CDR2 YSYEKL come from the germline V gene. The CDR3 spells CANSQESWGLTDTQYF. Written as DNA, the CDR3 is TGCGCCAACAGCCAAGAATCTTGGGGGTTAACAGATACGCAGTATTTT.

This clonotype was observed many times. This rearrangement joins TRBV12-3 or TRBV12-4 to TRBJ2-1, with 7 bases that match TRBD1. J gave up 9 bases and V 5 bases, and 10 bases lay outside the gene matches. The CDR3 totals 14 residues. This CDR3 reads CASSLLTGVGEQFF. CDR3 sequence (DNA): TGTGCCAGCAGTCTCTTAACAGGGGTAGGTGAGCAGTTCTTC.

This clonotype showed up many times. The chain links TRBV4-1 to TRBJ2-7, with 9 bases matching TRBD2. The V and J ends lost 0 bases and 0 bases, in that order; junction bases with no gene match: 3. Germline lookup yields CDR1 MGHRA and CDR2 YSYEKL. The CDR3 extends over 16 amino acids. The CDR3 sequence is CASSQDLAGHSYEQYF. The CDR3 nucleotides are TGCGCCAGCAGCCAAGATCTAGCGGGGCACTCCTACGAGCAGTACTTC.

The chain joins TRBV20-1 to TRBJ2-1; D unresolved. Trimming took off 4 bases at V and 7 bases at J, with 14 bases between the two ends. CDR1 and CDR2 from the germline V gene are DFQATT and SNEGSKA (reference sequence). This CDR3 is 13 amino acids long. This chain's CDR3 is CSATGPSRNEQFF. For the CDR3, the DNA is TGCAGTGCTACGGGTCCCTCGAGGAATGAGCAGTTCTTC.

In this sample, this clonotype turned up many times. This chain joins TRBV7-2 and TRBJ2-1; no firm D call. V gave up 2 bases and J gave up 8 bases, with 13 bases separating them. CDR3 length: 14 amino acids. CDR1 is SGHTA, CDR2 FQGNSA, per germline. CDR3 amino acids: CASSLRSANHEQFF. CDR3 coding DNA: TGTGCCAGCAGCTTACGGTCAGCTAACCATGAGCAGTTCTTC.

There are many counts of this clonotype. This sequence joins TRBV18 and TRBJ1-1, with D unclear. Germline values: CDR1 KGHSH, CDR2 LQKENI. The V end was cut by 3 bases, the J end by 2 bases, with 13 bases between. The CDR3 is made up of 15 amino acids. The CDR3 spells CASSPRSLDNTEAFF. The CDR3 DNA is TGTGCCAGCTCACCCAGGTCCCTTGATAACACTGAAGCTTTCTTT. Variable domain in full (rest from reference TRBV18 and TRBJ1-1): NAGVMQNPRHLVRRRGQEARLRCSPMKGHSHVYWYRQLPEEGLKFMVYLQKENIIDESGMPKERFSAEFPKEGPSILRIQQVVRGDSAAYFCASSPRSLDNTEAFFGQGTRLTVV.

In this sample, this clonotype turned up many times. This chain connects TRBV5-4 to TRBJ2-4, with a possible D match to TRBD1 (5 bases). CDR1 and CDR2 (germline): SGHNT, YYREEE (reference sequence). Trimming pared 5 bases from V and 7 bases from J, leaving 19 bases between. The CDR3 totals 15 residues. Here the CDR3 reads CASSSGLRSGNIQYF. Written as DNA, the CDR3 is TGTGCCAGCAGTTCCGGCCTCCGATCAGGGAACATTCAGTACTTC.

As regards this clonotype: Given a much more abundant clone one base away, this may be a read error. The rearrangement joins TRBV5-1 to TRBJ2-4, with 9 nucleotides matching TRBD1. Gene TRBJ2-5 matches the end of the DNA better, so the J call may be wrong. Germline V gives CDR1 SGHRS, CDR2 YFSETQ. This CDR3 spans 14 amino acids. The CDR3 DNA sequence: TGCGCCAACAGCTTGACGACAGGGGGAGAGACCCAGTACTTC. Translation gives CANSLTTGGETQYF.